This TCR beta chain is from a study of CD8 T cells in Susac syndrome. Random hexamers were used to reverse transcribe 0.5 to 1 ug of RNA. MiXCR was run by TCRdb on the immunoSEQ multiplex PCR reads, yielding one entry per CDR3 protein. The sample records about 430,000 distinct CDR3 sequences, more than 80% being singletons. Trimming shortened V by 2 bases and J by 8 bases, and 22 bases separated the two germline ends. Per germline, CDR1 DFQATT and CDR2 SNEGSKA (reference sequence). The CDR3 is 16 amino acids. The J gene is TRBJ2-1, the V gene TRBV20-1, with D possibly TRBD2 on 6 matching bases. This clonotype was obtained from a human donor with multiple sclerosis. The sample consisted of CD8+ T cells from PBMCs. The CDR3 loop reads CSARNPSSVLVDEQFF. CDR3 sequence (DNA): TGCAGTGCTAGAAACCCATCTAGCGTTCTTGTCGATGAGCAGTTCTTC.